Listed here are 20 T cell receptor beta chains from one sample, sequenced in a study of identical twins. MiXCR was run by TCRdb on the 5' RACE reads, yielding one entry per CDR3 protein. Among approximately 210,000 distinct CDR3 sequences listed, around 6.5% were seen once. This sample was shared with a second study, whose subject was T cells expressing NK-cell markers.

The specimen was CD8+ T cells sorted from blood. These receptors were collected from a woman younger than 35 in good health.

This clonotype occurred a few times. The chain employs TRBV7-2 and TRBJ2-2, with no clear D. The CDR3 covers 17 residues. Germline V gene sequence: CDR1 SGHTA, CDR2 FQGNSA. With 2 bases removed from V and 4 bases from J, the gap between germline ends came to 17 bases. The CDR3, as DNA: TGTGCCAGCAGCTTACCCTTGATCACCCAAAGCACCGGGGAGCTGTTTTTT. Its protein is CASSLPLITQSTGELFF. Based on the CDR3 plus reference TRBV7-2 and TRBJ2-2, the full variable domain is GAGVSQSPSNKVTEKGKDVELRCDPISGHTALYWYRQSLGQGLEFLIYFQGNSAPDKSGLPSDRFSAERTGGSVSTLTIQRTQQEDSAVYLCASSLPLITQSTGELFFGEGSRLTVL.

This clonotype has just a few counts. The chain carries TRBV12-3 or TRBV12-4 and TRBJ2-5; possible D gene TRBD1, 6 bases. The V end lost 4 bases, the J end lost 2 bases, and 14 bases lay between the germline ends. There are 15 residues in the CDR3. The CDR3 protein is CASSSGQPSQETQYF. The CDR3 coding sequence is TGTGCCAGCAGTTCAGGACAGCCCTCACAAGAGACCCAGTACTTC.

In this sample, this clonotype turned up a few times. This rearrangement joins TRBV7-9 to TRBJ2-3; 8 bases align to TRBD2. Looked up from germline, CDR1 is SEHNR and CDR2 is FQNEAQ (reference sequence). There are 15 residues in the CDR3. The trim removed 7 bases at V and 3 bases at J, leaving 9 bases unmatched. CDR3 protein: CASTQTTGGTDTQYF. CDR3 sequence (DNA): TGTGCCAGCACCCAAACCACGGGGGGGACAGATACGCAGTATTTT.

This clonotype was counted between two and nine times. The chain has TRBV5-6 and TRBJ1-2, with D unclear. Germline CDR1 SGHDT, CDR2 YYEEEE. This CDR3 is 15 amino acids long. Trimming shortened V by 2 bases and J by 8 bases, and 19 bases separated the two germline ends. CDR3 bases: TGTGCCAGCAGCTTTCCCACCCAAGGCCCAGGAGGCTACACCTTC. Translating gives CASSFPTQGPGGYTF.

The rearrangement uses TRBV7-9 and TRBJ1-5; D not resolved. The V and J ends lost 7 bases and 6 bases respectively, with 13 bases between them. Germline-derived CDR1 and CDR2 are SEHNR and FQNEAQ (reference sequence). This CDR3 contains 13 residues. The CDR3 loop reads CASNDYGSQPQHF. CDR3 nucleotides: TGTGCCAGCAACGACTACGGATCTCAGCCCCAGCATTTT.

This chain connects TRBV9 to TRBJ2-7; 7 bases map to TRBD2. With V trimmed by 0 bases and J by 2 bases, 5 bases remained unmatched. CDR3 length equals 15 residues. Germline CDR1 reads SGDLS; CDR2 reads YYNGEE. In nucleotides, the CDR3 is TGTGCCAGCAGCGTAGAAGGCGGGAGAGCCTACGAGCAGTACTTC. Its translation is CASSVEGGRAYEQYF.

This clonotype turned up a few times. This chain's CDR3 is CASSWRDEQYF. CDR3 DNA: TGTGCCAGCAGTTGGAGGGACGAGCAGTACTTC. The chain combines TRBV27 with TRBJ2-7; D may be TRBD2 (6 bases). With 4 bases removed from V and 5 bases from J, the gap between germline ends came to 6 bases. The CDR3 contains 11 residues. CDR1 is MNHEY and CDR2 is SMNVEV in the germline V gene (reference sequence).

This clonotype was recorded at least ten times. The chain links TRBV4-3 to TRBJ2-7; tentatively, D is TRBD2 (5 bases). The V end was cut by 0 bases, the J end by 2 bases, with 20 bases between. The germline V gene has CDR1 LGHNA and CDR2 YSLEER. The CDR3 extends over 18 amino acids. The DNA of the CDR3 is TGCGCCAGCAGCCAAGATCAAATCCAGGAGGAGCTAACCTACGAGCAGTACTTC. This codes for CASSQDQIQEELTYEQYF.

This chain uses TRBV20-1 with TRBJ2-2; D remains unclear. CDR1 and CDR2 from the germline V gene are DFQATT and SNEGSKA (reference sequence). The V and J ends lost 6 bases and 6 bases respectively, with 17 bases between them. The CDR3 extends over 14 amino acids. This chain's CDR3 is CSAPDAQGAGELFF. CDR3 sequence (DNA): TGCAGTGCCCCCGACGCCCAAGGAGCCGGGGAGCTGTTTTTT.

V usage is TRBV2 and J usage is TRBJ1-1; a weak D match, TRBD1 (5 bases). Trimming pared 4 bases from V and 1 base from J, leaving 10 bases between. CDR1 and CDR2 (germline): SNHLY, FYNNEI. This CDR3 spans 14 amino acids. The CDR3 DNA reads as TGTGCCAGCAGTGGGGGGGTGGGGAACACTGAAGCTTTCTTT. Its protein is CASSGGVGNTEAFF.

This chain connects TRBV9 to TRBJ1-6, with 8 positions matching TRBD1. Germline CDR1 SGDLS, CDR2 YYNGEE. V lost 4 bases and J lost 10; bases outside the gene matches: 10. The CDR3 has 15 residues. CDR3 region: CASSLVGTGQSPLHF. CDR3 in DNA: TGTGCCAGCAGCCTAGTCGGGACAGGTCAATCACCCCTCCACTTT.

This clonotype was recorded at least ten times. The gene calls are TRBV7-2 and TRBJ2-3; D is ambiguous. The germline gives CDR1 SGHTA, CDR2 FQGNSA. Trimming left V 5 bases short and J 2 bases short, with 5 bases between. The CDR3 spans 12 residues. In DNA, the CDR3 is TGTGCCAGCAGCCTACTCACAGATACGCAGTATTTT. Protein sequence: CASSLLTDTQYF.

The CDR3 nucleotides read TGCAGTGCCAATTCGGGGGGTGCCTACAATGAGCAGTTCTTC. Translated: CSANSGGAYNEQFF. The V and J genes are TRBV20-1 and TRBJ2-1; TRBD2 aligns across 7 bases. Germline-derived CDR1 and CDR2 are DFQATT and SNEGSKA (reference sequence). CDR3 length equals 14 residues. J lost 2 bases, V lost 6 bases, and 7 bases had no gene match.

The chain recombines TRBV12-3 or TRBV12-4 with TRBJ2-7, with 8 bases fitting TRBD2. This CDR3 region has 14 residues. Trimming took 6 bases from V and 1 from J; bases not matched to a gene: 5. CDR3 protein: CASRRAGDSYEQYF. The CDR3 nucleotides are TGTGCCAGCAGGAGAGCGGGAGATTCCTACGAGCAGTACTTC.

This clonotype appeared a few times. The rearrangement joins TRBV5-1 to TRBJ2-1; TRBD2 matches at 13 bases. V lost 2 bases, J lost 6 bases, and 2 bases stayed unmatched. This CDR3 spans 15 amino acids. Germline V lookup: CDR1 SGHRS, CDR2 YFSETQ. DNA of the CDR3: TGCGCCAGCAGCTTCAGACTAGCGGGAGGCAATGAGCAGTTCTTC. Its translation is CASSFRLAGGNEQFF.

This clonotype was counted many times. This chain uses TRBV20-1 with TRBJ2-4; weak D call: TRBD2 (6 bases). This CDR3 spans 15 amino acids. From germline, CDR1 is DFQATT and CDR2 SNEGSKA (reference sequence). Trimming removed 4 bases from V and 8 bases from J, with 21 bases in between. The CDR3 loop is CSANPSGENRDIQYF. The CDR3 DNA sequence: TGCAGTGCTAACCCGTCGGGAGAAAATAGGGACATTCAGTACTTC.

This chain uses TRBV2 with TRBJ2-5, with 7 bases matching TRBD2. This CDR3 contains 15 residues. The ends lost 9 bases at V and 4 bases at J; junction bases unmatched: 14. CDR1 is SNHLY, CDR2 FYNNEI, per germline. CDR3 DNA: TGTGCCAGTAATGACTTCGCGGGAGCAGGAGAGACCCAGTACTTC. This sequence encodes CASNDFAGAGETQYF. Using reference TRBV2 and TRBJ2-5 for the parts outside the CDR3, the full variable domain is EPEVTQTPSHQVTQMGQEVILRCVPISNHLYFYWYRQILGQKVEFLVSFYNNEISEKSEIFDDQFSVERPDGSNFTLKIRSTKLEDSAMYFCASNDFAGAGETQYFGPGTRLLVL.

This clonotype has just a few counts. The V gene is TRBV20-1, the J gene TRBJ2-1; D possibly corresponds to TRBD2 (5 bases). The CDR3 has 15 amino acids. V was pared by 0 bases and J by 8 bases, with 17 bases between. Germline CDR1 reads DFQATT; CDR2 reads SNEGSKA (reference sequence). The CDR3 nucleotides read TGCAGTGCTAGAGATATTGGACTGGGTATATATGAGCAGTTCTTC. It specifies CSARDIGLGIYEQFF.

This clonotype was observed many times. The chain has TRBV12-3 or TRBV12-4 and TRBJ2-2; D gene ambiguous. V dropped 8 bases and J dropped 2 bases, with 9 bases sitting between them. This CDR3 is 13 amino acids long. This CDR3 is CASRTDNTGELFF. The CDR3 region has the DNA TGTGCCAGCCGGACGGACAACACCGGGGAGCTGTTTTTT.

Only a few counts were recorded for this clonotype. The V call is TRBV25-1, the J call TRBJ2-5; 7 bases align to TRBD1. There are 14 residues in the CDR3. V trimming: 1 base; J trimming: 3 bases; junction bases outside the gene matches: 2. Germline CDR1 MGHDK, CDR2 SYGVNS. The CDR3 reads CASSEFGTEETQYF. CDR3 DNA: TGTGCCAGCAGTGAATTCGGGACAGAAGAGACCCAGTACTTC.